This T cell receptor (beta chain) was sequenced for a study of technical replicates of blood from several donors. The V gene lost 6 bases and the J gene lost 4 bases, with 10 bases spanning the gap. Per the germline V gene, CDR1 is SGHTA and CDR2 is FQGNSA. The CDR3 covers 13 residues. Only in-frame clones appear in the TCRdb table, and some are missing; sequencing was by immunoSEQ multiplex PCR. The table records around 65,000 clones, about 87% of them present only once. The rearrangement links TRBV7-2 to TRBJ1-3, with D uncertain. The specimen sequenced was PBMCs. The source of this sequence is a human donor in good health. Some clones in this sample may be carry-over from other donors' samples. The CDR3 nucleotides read TGTGCCAGCAGGGTAGCGGCAGGAAACACCATATATTTT. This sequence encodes CASRVAAGNTIYF.